The 9 T cell receptor beta chains below all came from one sample that was sequenced in a study of T cells in Graves' hyperthyroidism and ophthalmopathy. TCR beta CDR3 sequences were amplified from RNA transcripts. TCR CDR3 regions were first amplified by RT-PCR with HTBI primers. MiXCR was run by TCRdb on the multiplex PCR reads, yielding one entry per CDR3 protein. This sample carries over 300,000 distinct CDR3 sequences, around 14% of them seen once, and the ten largest clones take 9.5% to 11%. The sample consisted of blood. Source of these receptors: a woman aged 55 to 70 with Graves' hyperthyroidism.

This clonotype was found many times. V gene TRBV24-1 combines with J gene TRBJ2-7; D unclear. CDR1 KGHDR and CDR2 SFDVKD come from the germline V gene. The CDR3 length is 13 residues. With 2 bases removed from V and 5 bases from J, the gap between germline ends came to 9 bases. CDR3 protein: CATSDSIVDEQYF. CDR3 coding DNA: TGTGCCACCAGTGATTCTATTGTGGACGAGCAGTACTTC.

This clonotype was counted many times. V is TRBV19 and J is TRBJ2-7, with TRBD1 identical over 8 bases. Germline V CDR1 and CDR2: LNHDA, SQIVND (reference sequence). V lost 3 bases, J lost 3 bases, and 7 bases stayed unmatched. The CDR3 sequence is 15 residues long. The CDR3, as DNA: TGTGCCAGTAGTATTCGTCAGGGGGCGGTCTACGAGCAGTACTTC. Its translation is CASSIRQGAVYEQYF.

The rearrangement uses TRBV5-1 and TRBJ2-4; the D gene is possibly TRBD2 (6 bases). The V gene's germline CDR1 is SGHRS and CDR2 YFSETQ. The CDR3 sequence is 17 residues long. The V end was cut by 3 bases, the J end by 1 base, with 17 bases between. CDR3 sequence: CASSSSPAGNAKNIQYF. The CDR3 bases are TGCGCCAGCAGCTCATCTCCGGCGGGGAATGCCAAAAACATTCAGTACTTC. The full variable domain, rest sourced from reference TRBV5-1 and TRBJ2-4, is KAGVTQTPRYLIKTRGQQVTLSCSPISGHRSVSWYQQTPGQGLQFLFEYFSETQRNKGNFPGRFSGRQFSNSRSEMNVSTLELGDSALYLCASSSSPAGNAKNIQYFGAGTRLSVL.

This clonotype was detected only a few times. This chain connects TRBV18 to TRBJ2-4; unclear D gene. This CDR3 is 15 amino acids long. Germline V CDR1 and CDR2: KGHSH, LQKENI. Trimming left V 6 bases short and J 1 base short, with 13 bases between. CDR3 in amino acids: CASSPPSRAKNIQYF. The CDR3 DNA sequence: TGTGCCAGCTCGCCTCCGAGCAGGGCCAAAAACATTCAGTACTTC.

The chain links TRBV5-1 to TRBJ2-7, with 9 bases aligning to TRBD2. The CDR3 has 16 residues. Germline V lookup: CDR1 SGHRS, CDR2 YFSETQ. V was clipped by 4 bases and J by 0 bases; unmatched bases: 8. The CDR3 region is CASSPGDSGSSYEQYF. The CDR3 DNA reads TGCGCCAGCAGCCCCGGGGATAGCGGGAGCTCCTACGAGCAGTACTTC.

This clonotype was counted ten times or more. This chain connects TRBV11-2 to TRBJ2-7, with 14 bases that match TRBD2. Germline loops: CDR1 SGHAT, CDR2 FQNNGV. The V gene end was trimmed by 5 bases and the J gene end by 3 bases; junction bases not matched to a gene: 18. This CDR3 region has 20 residues. Written as DNA, the CDR3 is TGTGCCAGCAGCACAGGAGGGACTAGCGGGAGCTGGGGCCAAGGCTACGAGCAGTACTTC. This sequence encodes CASSTGGTSGSWGQGYEQYF.

Ten or more counts support this clonotype. This rearrangement joins TRBV7-2 to TRBJ2-1; 8 nucleotides align to TRBD2. CDR3 length equals 13 residues. J gave up 12 bases and V 5 bases, and 9 bases lay outside the gene matches. Germline loops: CDR1 SGHTA, CDR2 FQGNSA. DNA of the CDR3: TGTGCCAGCAGCCTCACTAGCGGTCAGAGGCAGTTCTTC. This encodes CASSLTSGQRQFF.

In this sample, this clonotype turned up many times. The chain joins TRBV2 to TRBJ2-3; D not resolved. CDR3 length equals 11 residues. The V end lost 4 bases, the J end lost 10 bases, and 9 bases lay between the germline ends. Germline V gives CDR1 SNHLY, CDR2 FYNNEI. The DNA for the CDR3 is TGTGCCAGCAGTGCGGCCAATCCGCAGTATTTT. Protein: CASSAANPQYF.

The sample holds many counts of this clonotype. The V gene is TRBV2, the J gene TRBJ2-1; 13 bases align to TRBD2. The CDR3 consists of 16 residues. Germline lookup yields CDR1 SNHLY and CDR2 FYNNEI. Trimming at V came to 4 bases and at J to 9 bases, leaving 9 bases not matched to a gene. In nucleotides, the CDR3 is TGTGCCAGCAGTGGGACTAGCGGGAGAGGGGGGCGTGAGCAGTTCTTC. It specifies CASSGTSGRGGREQFF.